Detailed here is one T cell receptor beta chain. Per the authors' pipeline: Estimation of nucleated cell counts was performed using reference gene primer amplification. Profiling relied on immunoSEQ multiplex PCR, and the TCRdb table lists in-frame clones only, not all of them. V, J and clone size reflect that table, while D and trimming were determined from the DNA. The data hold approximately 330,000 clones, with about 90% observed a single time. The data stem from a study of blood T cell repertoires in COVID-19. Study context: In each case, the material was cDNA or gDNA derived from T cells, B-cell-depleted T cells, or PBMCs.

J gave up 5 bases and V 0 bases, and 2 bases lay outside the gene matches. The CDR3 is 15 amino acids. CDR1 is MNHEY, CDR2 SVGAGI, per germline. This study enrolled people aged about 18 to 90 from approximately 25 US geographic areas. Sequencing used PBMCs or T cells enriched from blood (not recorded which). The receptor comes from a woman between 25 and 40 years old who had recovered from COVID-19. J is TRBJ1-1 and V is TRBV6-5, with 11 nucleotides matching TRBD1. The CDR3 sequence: CASSYSGTGGTEAFF. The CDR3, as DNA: TGTGCCAGCAGTTACTCTGGGACAGGGGGGACTGAAGCTTTCTTT.